Included here is one TCR beta chain sequence, with context. The germline V and J ends were trimmed by 4 bases and 7 bases, with 19 bases remaining between them. This CDR3 has 15 residues. Germline V CDR1 and CDR2: LGHDT, YNNKEL (reference sequence). These data come from a study of blood T cell repertoires in COVID-19. Study-level information: Sites in the United States, Italy and Spain provided acute and convalescent COVID-19 samples. T cells, B-cell-depleted T cells, or PBMCs provided the cDNA or gDNA that served as material.

In the original processing: Estimation of nucleated cell counts relied on the amplification of reference gene primers. Some clones are missing from TCRdb's copy, which holds only in-frame ones; the method was immunoSEQ multiplex PCR. V and J calls and clone size are as listed in that table; D and trimming were resolved from the DNA. The table records some 130,000 clones, approximately 85% of them present only once. This sequence originates from a human donor in a cohort sampled during active COVID-19. The sequencing sample was made of peripheral blood. This chain connects TRBV3-1 (or the pseudogene TRBV3-2) to TRBJ1-2, with D perhaps matching TRBD1 (6 bases). CDR3 coding DNA: TGTGCCAGCAGCCTGGCGGGAACGGGGGGCACTGGCTACACCTTC. Its protein product is CASSLAGTGGTGYTF.